This is a list of T cell receptor beta chains from one sample in a study of blood T cell repertoires in COVID-19. Libraries were prepared by immunoSEQ multiplex PCR; TCRdb keeps only in-frame clonotypes and omits some of them. The sample lists about 130,000 clones, about 85% occurring once. Sequenced input: peripheral blood. Source of these receptors: a woman older than 75 with acute or convalescent COVID-19. Each CDR3 is given with its conserved first and last residue. D genes are given only for firm matches. The size of a clone is reported for some rows only, either as once, few or many, or as a class for expanded clones.

j_gene,v_gene,d_gene,abundance,CDR3aa,CDR3nt
TRBJ1-2,TRBV27,TRBD1,few,CASSLDRDRRSYTF,TGTGCCAGCAGTTTGGATCGGGACAGGCGTAGCTACACCTTC
TRBJ2-5,TRBV7-2,TRBD2,NA,CASSSSGGETQYF,TGTGCCAGCAGCTCTAGCGGGGGAGAGACCCAGTACTTC
TRBJ2-1,TRBV3-1/TRBV3-2,NA,NA,CASSPIQEGEQFF,TGTGCCAGCAGCCCAATACAGGAAGGTGAGCAGTTCTTC
TRBJ1-5,TRBV27,NA,few,CASSLEWRRADQPQHF,TGTGCCAGCAGTTTAGAATGGAGGAGGGCGGATCAGCCCCAGCATTTT
TRBJ1-5,TRBV5-6,NA,NA,CASSLEGRHRPQHF,TGTGCCAGCAGCTTAGAGGGAAGGCATCGGCCCCAGCATTTT
TRBJ2-7,TRBV7-6,TRBD1,NA,CASSIDRGEYEQYF,TGTGCCAGCAGCATCGACAGGGGAGAGTACGAGCAGTACTTC
TRBJ2-1,TRBV4-3,TRBD2,once,CASSQNSGGGLNEQFF,TGCGCCAGCAGCCAGAATAGCGGGGGGGGACTCAATGAGCAGTTCTTC
TRBJ2-5,TRBV18,TRBD1,NA,CASSPPDRGETQYF,TGTGCCAGCTCACCACCGGACAGGGGAGAGACCCAGTACTTC
TRBJ2-7,TRBV7-3,NA,NA,CASSKEGDEQYF,TGTGCCAGCAGCAAAGAAGGGGACGAGCAGTACTTC
TRBJ1-2,TRBV3-1/TRBV3-2,TRBD1,NA,CASSQGQGDYGYTF,TGTGCCAGCAGCCAAGGACAGGGGGACTATGGCTACACCTTC